Following are 20 T cell receptor beta chains from one sample sequenced in a study of T cell responses to AZD1222 COVID-19 vaccine. The data were produced by immunoSEQ multiplex PCR, yet TCRdb's version contains in-frame clones alone and is incomplete. The repertoire holds around 84,000 clones, with 88% as singletons. Specimen: peripheral blood, collected on day 0 of MenACWY control vaccination. Receptors were obtained from an adult in good health.

Only a few counts were recorded for this clone. The V and J genes are TRBV28 and TRBJ1-5; 10 bases agree with TRBD1. V shed 2 bases, J shed 7 bases, and the junction held 5 bases outside the gene matches. CDR3 length equals 15 residues. From germline, CDR1 is MDHEN and CDR2 SYDVKM. CDR3 amino acids: CASSLPGTGVQPQHF. DNA for the CDR3: TGTGCCAGCAGTTTACCCGGGACAGGGGTGCAGCCCCAGCATTTT.

The CDR3 loop reads CASSQSGQRDTEAFF. The CDR3 nucleotides are TGTGCCAGCAGCCAGTCGGGACAGAGAGACACTGAAGCTTTCTTT. This sequence joins TRBV4-2 and TRBJ1-1, with 7 bases lining up with TRBD1. The CDR3 covers 15 residues. The J segment lost 3 bases and the V segment lost 3 bases, leaving 7 bases of the junction unmatched. Germline V CDR1 and CDR2: LGHNA, YNFKEQ.

The chain couples TRBV29-1 to TRBJ2-7; D unclear. Germline CDR1 SQVTM, CDR2 ANQGSEA. Trimming pared 7 bases from V and 9 bases from J, leaving 19 bases between. The CDR3 has 12 amino acids. This chain's CDR3 is CSAVYDKPGQYF. The CDR3 bases are TGCAGCGCCGTATATGACAAGCCCGGGCAGTACTTC.

The V and J genes are TRBV21-1 and TRBJ2-5; no DNA check was done on the table's D call, TRBD1. TRBV21-1 is a recognized pseudogene. The CDR3 runs 16 residues. The CDR3 region is CASSKGRGPRVQTQYF. For the CDR3, the DNA is TGTGCCAGCAGCAAAGGGAGGGGGCCCAGGGTACAGACCCAGTACTTC.

V and J are TRBV2 and TRBJ2-5; 12 nucleotides match TRBD2. The CDR3 spans 16 residues. With 5 bases clipped from V and 5 bases from J, the junction kept 9 bases outside the gene matches. Germline V gene data show CDR1 as SNHLY and CDR2 as FYNNEI. The CDR3 nucleotides are TGTGCCAGCAGTCTTCGACTAGCGGGGGCGGGGGAGACCCAGTACTTC. Translating it yields CASSLRLAGAGETQYF.

V is TRBV5-1 and J is TRBJ1-2; tentative D call: TRBD1 (6 bases). The CDR3 has 16 residues. CDR1 and CDR2 from the germline V gene are SGHRS and YFSETQ. V was pared by 0 bases and J by 5 bases, with 17 bases between. The chain's CDR3 is CASSLEWDNSAYGYTF. CDR3 sequence (DNA): TGCGCCAGCAGCTTGGAATGGGACAACTCTGCATATGGCTACACCTTC.

The rearrangement joins TRBV11-2 to TRBJ2-7; tentatively, D is TRBD1 (5 bases). Trimming pared 6 bases from V and 0 bases from J, leaving 15 bases between. The CDR3 sequence is 15 residues long. Germline CDR1 reads SGHAT; CDR2 reads FQNNGV. CDR3 bases: TGTGCCAGCAGTTCGACAGTACTCAGCTCCTACGAGCAGTACTTC. Protein product: CASSSTVLSSYEQYF. The complete variable domain, with remaining parts taken from reference TRBV11-2 and TRBJ2-7, reads EAGVAQSPRYKIIEKRQSVAFWCNPISGHATLYWYQQILGQGPKLLIQFQNNGVVDDSQLPKDRFSAERLKGVDSTLKIQPAKLEDSAVYLCASSSTVLSSYEQYFGPGTRLTVT.

The chain employs TRBV9 and TRBJ2-3, with 9 bases lining up with TRBD2. The V segment lost 3 bases and the J segment 2 bases; nucleotides outside the gene matches: 4. CDR3 length: 15 residues. The V gene's germline CDR1 is SGDLS and CDR2 YYNGEE. As DNA, the CDR3 is TGTGCCAGCAGCGCGAGCGGGGGGATCACAGATACGCAGTATTTT. It specifies CASSASGGITDTQYF.

This clone was seen once. The J gene is TRBJ2-2, the V gene TRBV5-8; possible D gene TRBD1, 6 bases. The CDR3 runs 20 residues. Germline CDR1 reads SGHTS; CDR2 reads YDEGEE. The V gene lost 0 bases and the J gene lost 2 bases, with 23 bases spanning the gap. The CDR3 bases are TGTGCCAGCAGCTTGGCCCCTGGACGCTGGGGGACATCCAACACCGGGGAGCTGTTTTTT. As protein: CASSLAPGRWGTSNTGELFF. Filled out from reference TRBV5-8 and TRBJ2-2, the complete variable domain reads EAGVTQSPTHLIKTRGQQATLRCSPISGHTSVYWYQQALGLGLQFLLWYDEGEERNRGNFPPRFSGRQFPNYSSELNVNALELEDSALYLCASSLAPGRWGTSNTGELFFGEGSRLTVL.

The chain couples TRBV6-1 to TRBJ1-6; D might be TRBD1 (5 bases). Deletions cut 4 bases from V and 1 base from J, with 17 bases between. The CDR3 is 18 amino acids. Germline values: CDR1 MNHNS, CDR2 SASEGT. The CDR3 DNA follows: TGTGCCAGCAGTGGCTGGGGGGGGATGGAATCCTATAATTCACCCCTCCACTTT. Translation: CASSGWGGMESYNSPLHF.

V gene TRBV6-5 combines with J gene TRBJ1-5, with 8 nucleotides matching TRBD1. The CDR3 runs to 15 residues. The V gene end was trimmed by 6 bases and the J gene end by 3 bases; junction bases not matched to a gene: 7. Per germline, CDR1 MNHEY and CDR2 SVGAGI. CDR3 DNA: TGTGCCAGCAGCCAGGGGGCCAGGGACAATCAGCCCCAGCATTTT. It encodes CASSQGARDNQPQHF.

This chain connects TRBV13 to TRBJ1-3; D gene uncertain. Germline lookup yields CDR1 PRHDT and CDR2 FYEKMQ (reference sequence). V lost 3 bases and J lost 0, with 9 bases in between. This CDR3 contains 15 residues. As DNA, the CDR3 is TGTGCCAGCAGCTTTGGCCAGGTCTCTGGAAACACCATATATTTT. Its translation is CASSFGQVSGNTIYF. The whole variable domain, remainder taken from reference TRBV13 and TRBJ1-3, is AAGVIQSPRHLIKEKRETATLKCYPIPRHDTVYWYQQGPGQDPQFLISFYEKMQSDKGSIPDRFSAQQFSDYHSELNMSSLELGDSALYFCASSFGQVSGNTIYFGEGSWLTVV.

The V gene is TRBV24-1, the J gene TRBJ2-1, with TRBD2 matching over 7 bases. Trimming took 4 bases from V and 6 from J; bases not matched to a gene: 5. Germline lookup yields CDR1 KGHDR and CDR2 SFDVKD. CDR3 length: 14 amino acids. The CDR3 DNA reads TGTGCCACCAGTGAGGGAGCGGGGTTCAATGAGCAGTTCTTC. Its protein product is CATSEGAGFNEQFF.

The J gene is TRBJ2-5, the V gene TRBV30; possible D gene TRBD1, 6 bases. CDR1 and CDR2 from the germline V gene are GTSNPN and SVGIG (reference sequence). Deletions cut 4 bases from V and 5 bases from J, with 14 bases between. This CDR3 contains 13 residues. The CDR3 here is CAWNKQGRETQYF. Here the CDR3 DNA reads TGTGCCTGGAACAAACAGGGAAGGGAGACCCAGTACTTC. The full variable domain, completed using reference TRBV30 and TRBJ2-5, is SQTIHQWPATLVQPVGSPLSLECTVEGTSNPNLYWYRQAAGRGLQLLFYSVGIGQISSEVPQNLSASRPQDRQFILSSKKLLLSDSGFYLCAWNKQGRETQYFGPGTRLLVL.

The J gene is TRBJ1-6, the V gene TRBV7-2, with 7 bases fitting TRBD1. J gave up 7 bases and V 5 bases, and 8 bases lay outside the gene matches. Germline CDR1 is SGHTA and CDR2 is FQGNSA. CDR3 size: 15 residues. In DNA form, the CDR3 reads TGTGCCAGCAGCCCGAAGACAGGGACAAATTCACCCCTCCACTTT. Translation gives CASSPKTGTNSPLHF.

This chain uses TRBV28 with TRBJ2-7; 7 bases agree with TRBD1. The CDR3 runs 15 residues. The V segment lost 2 bases and the J segment 1 base; nucleotides outside the gene matches: 5. Germline CDR1 reads MDHEN; CDR2 reads SYDVKM. CDR3 coding DNA: TGTGCCAGCAGTTTAAGGGACAGAGGGTCCTACGAGCAGTACTTC. It is translated as CASSLRDRGSYEQYF.

V gene TRBV12-3 or TRBV12-4 combines with J gene TRBJ2-3, with 9 bases identical to TRBD1. J lost 4 bases, V lost 10 bases, and 6 bases had no gene match. CDR3 length equals 13 residues. The CDR3 DNA reads as TGTGCCACGTCGACAGGGGGTCCAGATACGCAGTATTTT. This gives the protein CATSTGGPDTQYF.

V usage is TRBV27 and J usage is TRBJ1-4, with D unresolved. Looked up from germline, CDR1 is MNHEY and CDR2 is SMNVEV (reference sequence). V shed 4 bases and J shed 10 bases, with 13 bases lying between them. CDR3 length equals 13 residues. The CDR3 is CASSSPTRGKLFF. DNA for the CDR3: TGTGCCAGCAGTTCTCCGACACGTGGAAAACTGTTTTTT.

This rearrangement joins TRBV5-6 to TRBJ2-7, with unresolved D. Germline CDR1 and CDR2: SGHDT and YYEEEE. V was pared by 3 bases and J by 3 bases, with 13 bases between. This CDR3 is built from 14 residues. The CDR3 DNA follows: TGTGCCAGCAGCTCGTCCGGGTCCGACTACGAGCAGTACTTC. The encoded protein is CASSSSGSDYEQYF.

The rearrangement joins TRBV7-2 to TRBJ1-2; D remains unclear. The CDR3 length is 13 residues. Germline CDR1 reads SGHTA; CDR2 reads FQGNSA. V dropped 1 base and J dropped 4 bases, with 7 bases sitting between them. Here the CDR3 DNA reads TGTGCCAGCAGCTTAGTAAGTCTCTATGGCTACACCTTC. Its translation is CASSLVSLYGYTF.